Listed below are T cell receptor beta chains from one sample, sequenced in a study of shared clonotypes between healthy human individuals. The repertoire was sequenced with immunoSEQ multiplex PCR; TCRdb's copy has only in-frame clones and lacks some. The top ten clones hold 9.5% to 15% of a sample with 450,000 to 500,000 clones, around 80% of them seen once. The sequenced sample consisted of PBMCs. The receptors were sampled from a woman aged 40 to 49 in good health. Some clones in this sample may be carry-over from other donors' samples. Both conserved end residues are part of each CDR3. The D gene is left open where the match is weak. Expanded clones are given a class, and other clones once, few, many or no size at all.

j_gene	d_gene	abundance	v_gene	CDR3nt	CDR3aa
TRBJ1-2	-	once	TRBV7-8	TGTGCCAGCAGCGACGTCCTGAGGGGTAGGCGCTATGGCTACACCTTC	CASSDVLRGRRYGYTF
TRBJ2-7	-	-	TRBV27	TGTGCCAGCAGCACGATGGGGAGCTCCTACGAGCAGTACTTC	CASSTMGSSYEQYF
TRBJ1-1	-	-	TRBV19	TGTGCCAGTAGTACAGGGTACCCTGAAGCTTTCTTT	CASSTGYPEAFF
TRBJ2-5	TRBD2	-	TRBV7-7	TGTGCTAGCAGCTTAGCGGGTGGTACGGGGTCGGGGACCCAGTACTTC	CASSLAGGTGSGTQYF
TRBJ2-7	TRBD2	-	TRBV5-4	TGTGCCAGCAGCTTGACTAGCGGGAGGGCGAGCGAGCAGTACTTC	CASSLTSGRASEQYF
TRBJ2-1	-	-	TRBV11-2	TGTGCCAGCAGGAGGGTCGGTAGCTCCTACAATGAGCAGTTCTTC	CASRRVGSSYNEQFF
TRBJ1-1	TRBD1	-	TRBV10-2	TGCGCCAGCAGTTCTGGGACAGGGAACACTGAAGCTTTCTTT	CASSSGTGNTEAFF
TRBJ1-5	TRBD1	-	TRBV28	TGTGCCAGCAGATATACAGGGGGCTCGCAGCCCCAGCATTTT	CASRYTGGSQPQHF
TRBJ1-3	-	-	TRBV30	TGTGCCTGGAGTGGAGTGGGAATCTCTGGAAACACCATATATTTT	CAWSGVGISGNTIYF
TRBJ2-7	-	-	TRBV19	TGTGCCAGTAGTAACTCGGGGGAGCAGTACTTC	CASSNSGEQYF
TRBJ1-1	-	-	TRBV7-9	TGTGCCAGCAGCCTAGACAGGTACACTGAAGCTTTCTTT	CASSLDRYTEAFF
TRBJ1-2	-	-	TRBV21-1	TGTGCCAGCAGCATTGGACGGGCACCCTCCGAAACACGCTACACCTTC	CASSIGRAPSETRYTF
TRBJ1-2	TRBD1	-	TRBV27	TGTGCCAGCAGTTTACAGGGGGCTAACTATGGCTACACCTTC	CASSLQGANYGYTF
TRBJ2-1	TRBD2	-	TRBV6-1	TGTGCCAGCAGTGTCCGGGACTATTCTTACAATGAGCAGTTCTTC	CASSVRDYSYNEQFF
TRBJ2-1	-	-	TRBV11-2	TGTGCCAGCAGCTTAGCCGGGCCCCTCTATGAGCAGTTCTTC	CASSLAGPLYEQFF
TRBJ2-1	-	-	TRBV11-1	TGTGCCAGCAGCTTAGTGAGGGGAACCTCCTACAATGAGCAGTTCTTC	CASSLVRGTSYNEQFF
TRBJ2-2	TRBD1	many	TRBV7-2	TGTGCCAGCAGCCAGCGGACAGGGGGCGTCACCGGGGAGCTGTTTTTT	CASSQRTGGVTGELFF
TRBJ2-1	-	-	TRBV6-6	TGTGCCAGCAGTTACTCTACCTACAATGAGCAGTTCTTC	CASSYSTYNEQFF
TRBJ2-3	-	-	TRBV6-4	TGTGCCAGCAGCGTGGAATTGGCAGATACGCAGTATTTT	CASSVELADTQYF
TRBJ2-3	-	-	TRBV29-1	TGCAGCGTTGCGGTAGATACGCAGTATTTT	CSVAVDTQYF
TRBJ2-1	-	-	TRBV11-2	TGTGCCAGCAGCACCTCATCCCCCTACAATGAGCAGTTCTTC	CASSTSSPYNEQFF
TRBJ1-1	TRBD1	-	TRBV30	TGTGCCTGGAGCCTGACAGGGGGCAACACTGAAGCTTTCTTT	CAWSLTGGNTEAFF
TRBJ2-7	TRBD1	few	TRBV2	TGTGCCAGCAGTGAACAGGGGGAGTCCAACGAGCAGTACTTC	CASSEQGESNEQYF
TRBJ1-5	-	once	TRBV5-1	TGCGCCAGCAGCCCCCGGGGCACGGGTCAGCCCCAGCATTTT	CASSPRGTGQPQHF
TRBJ2-5	TRBD2	-	TRBV5-1	TGCGCCAGCAGCTTGGAGGGACCTAGCGGCGGAGAGACCCAGTACTTC	CASSLEGPSGGETQYF
TRBJ1-5	-	-	TRBV9	TGTGCCAGCAGCGTAGACGGCGGCCAGCCCCAGCATTTT	CASSVDGGQPQHF
TRBJ2-1	TRBD2	-	TRBV28	TGTGCCAGCAGTTTACTAGCGGGAGGGTCCTACAATGAGCAGTTCTTC	CASSLLAGGSYNEQFF
TRBJ1-6	-	-	TRBV25-1	TGTGCCAGCAGTGAAATACGGGGCGGAAATTCACCCCTCCACTTT	CASSEIRGGNSPLHF
TRBJ2-5	TRBD2	-	TRBV6-6	TGTGCCAGCAGTCCCATAGCGGGAGCGAGGGTGGAGACCCAGTACTTC	CASSPIAGARVETQYF
TRBJ1-2	-	-	TRBV6-5	TGTGCCAGCAGTGACAGTATCTATGGCTACACCTTC	CASSDSIYGYTF
TRBJ2-5	TRBD1	-	TRBV27	TGTGCCAGCAGTTCCCCGGGGACAGGGTGGGAGACCCAGTACTTC	CASSSPGTGWETQYF
TRBJ2-7	TRBD1	-	TRBV7-2	TGTGCCAGCAGCTTAGTGGCAGGGGGACCTTACGAGCAGTACTTC	CASSLVAGGPYEQYF
TRBJ2-7	-	-	TRBV7-9	TGTGCCAGCAGCGCGACTAGTGGCGAGCAGTACTTC	CASSATSGEQYF
TRBJ2-3	-	few	TRBV5-1	TGCGCCAGCACCTTTGACACAAGCACAGATACGCAGTATTTT	CASTFDTSTDTQYF
TRBJ1-1	-	-	TRBV11-2	TGTGCCAGCAGCTTAGTTGGGTGGAGCACTGAAGCTTTCTTT	CASSLVGWSTEAFF
TRBJ2-2	TRBD2	-	TRBV30	TGTGCCTACCAGACTAGCGGGAGAGGCGGGGAGCTGTTTTTT	CAYQTSGRGGELFF
TRBJ2-2	-	-	TRBV6-6	TGTGCCAGCAGTCCTGGGGTGAACACCGGGGAGCTGTTTTTT	CASSPGVNTGELFF
TRBJ1-1	-	once	TRBV7-8	TGTGCCAGCAGCCAGTCGGTAGGGAGCACTGAAGCTTTCTTT	CASSQSVGSTEAFF
TRBJ2-1	TRBD2	once	TRBV27	TGTGCCAGCAGTCCGTATCCCGGGACTAGCGGGACCAGCTCCTACAATGAGCAGTTCTTC	CASSPYPGTSGTSSYNEQFF
TRBJ2-2	-	once	TRBV19	TGTGCCAGTAGTATACCAGGGGTGGGCACCGGGGAGCTGTTTTTT	CASSIPGVGTGELFF
TRBJ2-2	-	-	TRBV2	TGTGCCAGCAGTGAAAGGGCTCCGGGCACCGGGGAGCTGTTTTTT	CASSERAPGTGELFF